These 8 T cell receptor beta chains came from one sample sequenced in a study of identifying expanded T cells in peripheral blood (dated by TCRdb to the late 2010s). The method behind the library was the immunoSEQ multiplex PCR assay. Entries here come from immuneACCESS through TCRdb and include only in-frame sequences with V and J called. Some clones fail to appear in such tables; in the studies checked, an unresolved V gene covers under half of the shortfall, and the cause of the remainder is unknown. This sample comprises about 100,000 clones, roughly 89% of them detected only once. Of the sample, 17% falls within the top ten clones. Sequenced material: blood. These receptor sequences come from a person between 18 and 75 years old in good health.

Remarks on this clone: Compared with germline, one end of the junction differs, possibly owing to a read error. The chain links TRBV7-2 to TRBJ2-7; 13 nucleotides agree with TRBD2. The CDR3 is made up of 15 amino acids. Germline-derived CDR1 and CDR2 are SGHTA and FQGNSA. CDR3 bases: TGCGCCAGCAGCCAAGGGACTAGCGGGGTGGACGAGCAGTACTTC. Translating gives CASSQGTSGVDEQYF.

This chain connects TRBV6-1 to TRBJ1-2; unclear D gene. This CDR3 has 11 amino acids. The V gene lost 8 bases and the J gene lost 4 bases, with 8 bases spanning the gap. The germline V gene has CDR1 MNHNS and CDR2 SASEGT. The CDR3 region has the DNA TGTGCCAGCCTGGACCTCTATGGCTACACCTTC. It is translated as CASLDLYGYTF.

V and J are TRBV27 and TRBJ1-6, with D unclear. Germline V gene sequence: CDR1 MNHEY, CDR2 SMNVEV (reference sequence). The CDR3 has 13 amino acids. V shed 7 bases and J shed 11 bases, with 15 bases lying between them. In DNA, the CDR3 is TGTGCCAGCACCGCCCCCGGGAGGGCACCCCTCCACTTT. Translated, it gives CASTAPGRAPLHF.

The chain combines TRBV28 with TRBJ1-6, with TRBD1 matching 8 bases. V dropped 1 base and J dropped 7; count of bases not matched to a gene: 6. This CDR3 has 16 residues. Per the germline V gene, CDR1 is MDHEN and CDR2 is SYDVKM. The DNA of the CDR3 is TGTGCCAGCAGTTTATTCCGGAACAGGGGGAATTCACCCCTCCACTTT. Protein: CASSLFRNRGNSPLHF.

The CDR3 bases are TGTGCCAGCAGCTTGGGGACCAGGCCCCCGAACTATGGCTACACCTTC. It translates to CASSLGTRPPNYGYTF. V gene TRBV7-2 combines with J gene TRBJ1-2; D may be TRBD1 (5 bases). Looked up from germline, CDR1 is SGHTA and CDR2 is FQGNSA. This CDR3 region has 16 residues. Trimming removed 3 bases from V and 2 bases from J, with 16 bases in between.

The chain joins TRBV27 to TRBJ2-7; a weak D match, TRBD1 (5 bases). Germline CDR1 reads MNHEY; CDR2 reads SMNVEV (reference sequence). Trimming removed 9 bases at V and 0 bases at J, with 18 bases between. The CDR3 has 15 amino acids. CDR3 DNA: TGTGCCAGTAGAACCACAGGCTTACGCTCCTACGAGCAGTACTTC. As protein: CASRTTGLRSYEQYF.

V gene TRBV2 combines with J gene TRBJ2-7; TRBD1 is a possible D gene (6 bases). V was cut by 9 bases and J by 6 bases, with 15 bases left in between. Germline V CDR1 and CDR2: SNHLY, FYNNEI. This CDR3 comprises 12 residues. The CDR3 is CASSTGRAEQYF. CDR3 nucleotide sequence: TGTGCCAGTTCTACAGGGCGCGCCGAGCAGTACTTC.

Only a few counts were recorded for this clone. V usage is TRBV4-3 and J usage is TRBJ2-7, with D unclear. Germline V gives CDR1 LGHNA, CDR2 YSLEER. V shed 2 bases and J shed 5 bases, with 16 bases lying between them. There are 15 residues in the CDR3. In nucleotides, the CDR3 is TGCGCCAGCAGCCAACTTTCCTCGGATCCCCACGAGCAGTACTTC. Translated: CASSQLSSDPHEQYF.